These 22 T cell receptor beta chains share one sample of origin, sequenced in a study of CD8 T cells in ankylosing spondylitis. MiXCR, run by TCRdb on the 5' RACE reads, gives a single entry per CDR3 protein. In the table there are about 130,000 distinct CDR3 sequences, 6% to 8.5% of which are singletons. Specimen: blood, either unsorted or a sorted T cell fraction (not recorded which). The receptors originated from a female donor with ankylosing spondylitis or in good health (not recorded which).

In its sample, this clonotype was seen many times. CDR3 residues: CASSPSRLGKFWLKLFF. The DNA of the CDR3 is TGTGCCAGCAGCCCCAGTCGTCTGGGGAAATTCTGGTTAAAACTGTTTTTT. This sequence joins TRBV7-8 and TRBJ1-4, with D unclear. Germline-derived CDR1 and CDR2 are SGHVS and FQNEAQ. This CDR3 is 17 amino acids long. V lost 5 bases and J 10 bases, leaving 26 bases between the germline ends.

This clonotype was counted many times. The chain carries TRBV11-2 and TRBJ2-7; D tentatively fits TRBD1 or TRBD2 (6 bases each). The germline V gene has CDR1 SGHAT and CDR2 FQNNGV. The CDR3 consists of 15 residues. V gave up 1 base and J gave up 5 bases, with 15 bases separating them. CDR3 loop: CASSLGFGGLDEQYF. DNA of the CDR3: TGTGCCAGCAGCTTAGGGTTTGGGGGGCTCGACGAGCAGTACTTC.

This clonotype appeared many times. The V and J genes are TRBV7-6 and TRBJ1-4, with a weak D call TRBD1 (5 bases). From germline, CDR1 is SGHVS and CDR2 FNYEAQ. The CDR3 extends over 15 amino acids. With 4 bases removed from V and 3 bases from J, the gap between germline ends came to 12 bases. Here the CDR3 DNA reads TGTGCCAGCAGCTCCGACAGAGGTTCTAATGAAAAACTGTTTTTT. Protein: CASSSDRGSNEKLFF.

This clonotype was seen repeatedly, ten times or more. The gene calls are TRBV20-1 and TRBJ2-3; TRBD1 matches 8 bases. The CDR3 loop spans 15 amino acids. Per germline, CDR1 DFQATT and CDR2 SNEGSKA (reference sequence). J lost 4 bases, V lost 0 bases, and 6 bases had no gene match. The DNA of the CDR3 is TGCAGTGCTAGAGAACAGGGGGTGAGGGCAGATACGCAGTATTTT. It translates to CSAREQGVRADTQYF.

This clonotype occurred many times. The CDR3 is CASSQEVRGEQYF. CDR3 sequence (DNA): TGCGCCAGCAGCCAAGAAGTCCGGGGCGAGCAGTACTTC. The chain joins TRBV4-1 to TRBJ2-7, with D possibly matching TRBD2 (5 bases). CDR1 and CDR2 from the germline V gene are MGHRA and YSYEKL. The V gene lost 0 bases and the J gene lost 6 bases, with 9 bases spanning the gap. The CDR3 totals 13 residues.

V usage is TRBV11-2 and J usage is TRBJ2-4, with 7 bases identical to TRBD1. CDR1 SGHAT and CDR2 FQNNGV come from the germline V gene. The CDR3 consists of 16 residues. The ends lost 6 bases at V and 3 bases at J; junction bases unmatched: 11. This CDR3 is CASRQPGQSGKNIQYF. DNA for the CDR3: TGTGCCAGCAGACAGCCGGGACAGTCAGGCAAAAACATTCAGTACTTC.

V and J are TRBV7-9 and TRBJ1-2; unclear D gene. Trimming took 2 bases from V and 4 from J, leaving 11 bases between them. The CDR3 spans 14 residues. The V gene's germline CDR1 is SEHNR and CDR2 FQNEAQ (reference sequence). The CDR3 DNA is TGTGCCAGCAGCTTACGAAGTGAGGGCTATGGCTACACCTTC. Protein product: CASSLRSEGYGYTF.

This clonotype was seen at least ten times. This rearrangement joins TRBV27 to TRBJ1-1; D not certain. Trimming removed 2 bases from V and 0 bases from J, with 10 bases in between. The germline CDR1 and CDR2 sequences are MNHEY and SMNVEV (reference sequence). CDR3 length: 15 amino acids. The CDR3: CASSLEAGMNTEAFF. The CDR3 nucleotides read TGTGCCAGCAGTTTAGAAGCGGGAATGAACACTGAAGCTTTCTTT.

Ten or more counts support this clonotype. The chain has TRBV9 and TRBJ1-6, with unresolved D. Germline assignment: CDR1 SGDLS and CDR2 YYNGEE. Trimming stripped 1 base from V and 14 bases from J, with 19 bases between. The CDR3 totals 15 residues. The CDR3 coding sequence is TGTGCCAGCAGCGTAAAACGGGCGACCCTATCTACCCTCCACTTT. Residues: CASSVKRATLSTLHF.

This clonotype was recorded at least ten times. The CDR3 sequence is CASSTGSVTDTQYF. The DNA of the CDR3 is TGCGCCAGCTCCACAGGGTCCGTAACAGATACGCAGTATTTT. The chain employs TRBV10-2 and TRBJ2-3, with TRBD1 as a possible D gene (6 bases). Looked up from germline, CDR1 is WSHSY and CDR2 is SAAADI. V lost 8 bases and J lost 3, with 15 bases in between. The CDR3 extends over 14 amino acids.

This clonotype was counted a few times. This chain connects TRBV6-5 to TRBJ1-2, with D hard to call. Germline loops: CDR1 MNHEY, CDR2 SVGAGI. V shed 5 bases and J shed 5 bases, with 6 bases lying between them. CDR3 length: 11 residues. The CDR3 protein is CASSDLYGYTF. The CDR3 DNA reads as TGTGCCAGCAGTGACCTGTATGGCTACACCTTC.

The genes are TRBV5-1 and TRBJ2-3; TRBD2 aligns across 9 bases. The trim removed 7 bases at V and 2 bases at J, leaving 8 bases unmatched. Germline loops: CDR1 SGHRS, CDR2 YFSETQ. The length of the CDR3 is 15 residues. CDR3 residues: CASRLAGEHTDTQYF. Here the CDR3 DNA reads TGCGCCAGCCGTTTAGCGGGGGAACACACAGATACGCAGTATTTT.

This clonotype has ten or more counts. The CDR3 sequence: CASSQDLRPTGELFF. The CDR3 DNA sequence: TGCGCCAGCAGCCAAGATCTGCGACCGACCGGGGAGCTGTTTTTT. The chain uses TRBV4-3 and TRBJ2-2, with D hard to call. The V end was cut by 0 bases, the J end by 5 bases, with 10 bases between. CDR1 and CDR2 from the germline V gene are LGHNA and YSLEER. The CDR3 covers 15 residues.

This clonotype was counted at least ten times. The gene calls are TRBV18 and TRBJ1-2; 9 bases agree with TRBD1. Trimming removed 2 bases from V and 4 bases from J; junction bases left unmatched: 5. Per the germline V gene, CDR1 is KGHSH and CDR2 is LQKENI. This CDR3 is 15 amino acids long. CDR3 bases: TGTGCCAGCTCACCAAAGGACAGGGGAGGCTATGGCTACACCTTC. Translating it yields CASSPKDRGGYGYTF. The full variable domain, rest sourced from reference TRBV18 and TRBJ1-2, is NAGVMQNPRHLVRRRGQEARLRCSPMKGHSHVYWYRQLPEEGLKFMVYLQKENIIDESGMPKERFSAEFPKEGPSILRIQQVVRGDSAAYFCASSPKDRGGYGYTFGSGTRLTVV.

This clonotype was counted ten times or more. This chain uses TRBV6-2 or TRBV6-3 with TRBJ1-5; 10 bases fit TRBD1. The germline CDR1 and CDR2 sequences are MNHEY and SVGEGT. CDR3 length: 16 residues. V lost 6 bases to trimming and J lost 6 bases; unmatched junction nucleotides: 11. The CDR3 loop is CASRETGQGSGQPQHF. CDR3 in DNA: TGTGCCAGCAGAGAAACGGGACAGGGGTCAGGTCAGCCCCAGCATTTT.

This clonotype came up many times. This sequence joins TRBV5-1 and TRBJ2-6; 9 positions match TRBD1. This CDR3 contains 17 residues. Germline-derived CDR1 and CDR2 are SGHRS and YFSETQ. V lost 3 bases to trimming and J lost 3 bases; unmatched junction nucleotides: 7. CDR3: CASSSDRGSFGANVLTF. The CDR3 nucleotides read TGCGCCAGCAGCTCGGACAGGGGATCGTTTGGGGCCAACGTCCTGACTTTC. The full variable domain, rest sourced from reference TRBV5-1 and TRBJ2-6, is KAGVTQTPRYLIKTRGQQVTLSCSPISGHRSVSWYQQTPGQGLQFLFEYFSETQRNKGNFPGRFSGRQFSNSRSEMNVSTLELGDSALYLCASSSDRGSFGANVLTFGAGSRLTVL.

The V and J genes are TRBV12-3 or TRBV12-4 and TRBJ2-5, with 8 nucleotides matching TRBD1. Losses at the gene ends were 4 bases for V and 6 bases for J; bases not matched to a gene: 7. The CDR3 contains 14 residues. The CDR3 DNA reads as TGTGCCAGCAGTTATACAGGGGGAATGAAGACCCAGTACTTC. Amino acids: CASSYTGGMKTQYF.

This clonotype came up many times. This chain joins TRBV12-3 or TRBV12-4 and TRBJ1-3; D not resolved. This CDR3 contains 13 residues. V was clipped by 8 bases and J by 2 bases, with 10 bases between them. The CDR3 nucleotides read TGTGCCAGCCGCCCCAACCCTGGAAACACCATATATTTT. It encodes CASRPNPGNTIYF.

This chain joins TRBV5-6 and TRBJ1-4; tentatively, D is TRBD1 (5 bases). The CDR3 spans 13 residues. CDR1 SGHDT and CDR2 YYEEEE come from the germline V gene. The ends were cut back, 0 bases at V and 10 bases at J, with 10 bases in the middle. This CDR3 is CASSLGAGGKLFF. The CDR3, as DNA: TGTGCCAGCAGCTTGGGTGCCGGGGGAAAACTGTTTTTT.

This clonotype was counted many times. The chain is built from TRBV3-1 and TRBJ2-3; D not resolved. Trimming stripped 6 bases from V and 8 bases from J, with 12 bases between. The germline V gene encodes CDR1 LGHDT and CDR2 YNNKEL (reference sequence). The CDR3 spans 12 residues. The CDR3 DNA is TGTGCCAGCAGTCCACCAGCTGGTACGCAGTATTTT. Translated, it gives CASSPPAGTQYF.

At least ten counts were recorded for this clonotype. In nucleotides, the CDR3 is TGTGCCACCAGCAGAGAGGGGCAGGGCGACGAGACCCAGTACTTC. Translated, it gives CATSREGQGDETQYF. This chain uses TRBV15 with TRBJ2-5, with D possibly being TRBD1 (5 bases). This CDR3 comprises 15 residues. Germline-derived CDR1 and CDR2 are LNHNV and YYDKDF (reference sequence). V lost 0 bases and J 5 bases, leaving 13 bases between the germline ends.

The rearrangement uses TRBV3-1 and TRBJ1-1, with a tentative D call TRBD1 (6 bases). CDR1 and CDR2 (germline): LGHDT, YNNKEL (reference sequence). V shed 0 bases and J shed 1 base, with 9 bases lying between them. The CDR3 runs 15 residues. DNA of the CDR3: TGTGCCAGCAGCCAAGATGGCAGGGGGAACACTGAAGCTTTCTTT. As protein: CASSQDGRGNTEAFF.